A single sample is the source of the 31 T cell receptor beta chains below, sequenced in a study of blood T cell repertoires in COVID-19. Only in-frame clones appear in the TCRdb table, and some are missing; sequencing was by immunoSEQ multiplex PCR. The sample gives about 53,000 clones, more than 80% of which show up once; approximately 2.6% is in the top ten. Sequenced sample: peripheral blood. These receptors were taken from a man older than 75 with acute or convalescent COVID-19.

The rearrangement joins TRBV3-1 (or the pseudogene TRBV3-2) to TRBJ1-1; D perhaps matches TRBD1 (6 bases). The CDR3 is made up of 13 amino acids. Trimming removed 3 bases at V and 5 bases at J, with 10 bases between. Germline V gives CDR1 LGHDT, CDR2 YNNKEL (reference sequence). In DNA form, the CDR3 reads TGTGCCAGCAGCCACAGGGGAAAAACTGAAGCTTTCTTT. It translates to CASSHRGKTEAFF.

The gene calls are TRBV7-9 and TRBJ2-3; D may be TRBD1 (6 bases). Germline CDR1 is SEHNR and CDR2 is FQNEAQ (reference sequence). The CDR3 is made up of 14 amino acids. With 4 bases removed from V and 0 bases from J, the gap between germline ends came to 8 bases. The CDR3 coding sequence is TGTGCCAGCAGCTACAGGGAAAGCACAGATACGCAGTATTTT. This translates into CASSYRESTDTQYF.

V and J are TRBV10-2 and TRBJ2-7, with D perhaps matching TRBD2 (6 bases). The V gene's germline CDR1 is WSHSY and CDR2 SAAADI. The germline V and J ends were trimmed by 6 bases and 13 bases, with 22 bases remaining between them. The CDR3 is 13 residues long. The CDR3 nucleotides read TGCGCCAGCAGCCGCGGGGTCGACCCAGCAGTCTACTTC. Protein sequence: CASSRGVDPAVYF.

This clone has just a few counts. This sequence joins TRBV6-5 and TRBJ1-5; 9 positions agree with TRBD1. Germline V gene data show CDR1 as MNHEY and CDR2 as SVGAGI. The CDR3 totals 16 residues. V lost 2 bases, J lost 3 bases, and 5 bases stayed unmatched. CDR3 sequence reads: CASSYLGTGLNQPQHF. Here the CDR3 DNA reads TGTGCCAGCAGTTACCTCGGGACAGGGCTCAATCAGCCCCAGCATTTT.

The chain links TRBV7-2 to TRBJ2-3, with 12 bases aligning to TRBD2. CDR1 and CDR2 (germline): SGHTA, FQGNSA. This CDR3 is 16 amino acids long. V lost 2 bases and J lost 2; bases outside the gene matches: 2. The CDR3 protein is CASSLRLAGATDTQYF. The DNA of the CDR3 is TGTGCCAGCAGCTTACGACTAGCGGGGGCCACAGATACGCAGTATTTT.

The chain joins TRBV3-1 (or the pseudogene TRBV3-2) to TRBJ1-1; D uncertain. The CDR3 has 18 amino acids. The V gene's germline CDR1 is LGHDT and CDR2 YNNKEL (reference sequence). Trimming pared 1 base from V and 2 bases from J, leaving 20 bases between. This CDR3 is CASSQGIGDSPGNTEAFF. CDR3 DNA: TGTGCCAGCAGCCAAGGAATCGGCGACTCCCCGGGTAACACTGAAGCTTTCTTT.

The rearrangement links TRBV3-1 (or the pseudogene TRBV3-2) to TRBJ2-3; 13 nucleotides align to TRBD2. This CDR3 has 16 amino acids. With 6 bases clipped from V and 1 base from J, the junction kept 4 bases outside the gene matches. Germline CDR1 and CDR2: LGHDT and YNNKEL (reference sequence). In DNA form, the CDR3 reads TGTGCCAGCAGGCGACTAGCGGGGGGACGCACAGATACGCAGTATTTT. It specifies CASRRLAGGRTDTQYF.

This rearrangement joins TRBV27 to TRBJ2-3, with D perhaps matching TRBD2 (6 bases). The germline V and J ends were trimmed by 4 bases and 3 bases, with 11 bases remaining between them. The CDR3 covers 14 residues. Germline V gives CDR1 MNHEY, CDR2 SMNVEV (reference sequence). CDR3 protein: CASSWGVGTDTQYF. The CDR3 DNA sequence: TGTGCCAGCAGTTGGGGGGTAGGTACAGATACGCAGTATTTT.

The CDR3 sequence: CASSIQGASNQPQHF. CDR3 sequence (DNA): TGTGCCAGCAGTATACAGGGGGCGAGCAATCAGCCCCAGCATTTT. V gene TRBV2 combines with J gene TRBJ1-5, with 9 bases identical to TRBD1. The CDR3 contains 15 residues. After removal of 5 bases from V and 1 base from J, the junction contained 3 bases not matched to a gene. Germline CDR1 SNHLY, CDR2 FYNNEI.

The gene calls are TRBV27 and TRBJ2-7; 8 positions match TRBD2. The length of the CDR3 is 14 residues. Germline CDR1 and CDR2: MNHEY and SMNVEV (reference sequence). Unmatched junction bases numbered 7, after V lost 8 bases and J lost 1 base. The CDR3 sequence: CASFGGGPSYEQYF. The CDR3 DNA is TGTGCCAGCTTCGGGGGGGGCCCTTCCTACGAGCAGTACTTC.

This clone was seen a single time. The rearrangement joins TRBV24-1 to TRBJ2-1, with TRBD1 matching 7 bases. The CDR3 totals 16 residues. The germline V gene has CDR1 KGHDR and CDR2 SFDVKD. J was trimmed by 0 bases and V by 4 bases; bases with no gene match: 5. CDR3 loop: CATSERTGSSYNEQFF. CDR3 coding DNA: TGTGCCACCAGTGAGCGGACAGGAAGCTCCTACAATGAGCAGTTCTTC.

V is TRBV7-2 and J is TRBJ2-1; TRBD2 matches at 9 bases. The V segment lost 5 bases and the J segment 9 bases; nucleotides outside the gene matches: 11. Germline V gene data show CDR1 as SGHTA and CDR2 as FQGNSA. The CDR3 sequence is 15 residues long. CDR3 in DNA: TGTGCCAGCAGCCCCCAAGCGGGGGGCCCATCTGAGCAGTTCTTC. Translating it yields CASSPQAGGPSEQFF.

The chain combines TRBV29-1 with TRBJ2-3; D gene ambiguous. The CDR3 consists of 16 residues. In germline, CDR1 is SQVTM, CDR2 ANQGSEA. Trimming took 3 bases from V and 2 from J, leaving 18 bases between them. CDR3 nucleotide sequence: TGCAGCGTTGATCTCCCGAGTGACATCTCCACAGATACGCAGTATTTT. This codes for CSVDLPSDISTDTQYF.

The V and J genes are TRBV3-1 (or the pseudogene TRBV3-2) and TRBJ2-3; D not certain. V lost 5 bases and J lost 6, with 6 bases in between. CDR3 length: 11 amino acids. The V gene's germline CDR1 is LGHDT and CDR2 YNNKEL (reference sequence). The CDR3 DNA is TGTGCCAGCAGCGCCCGGGATACGCAGTATTTT. It is translated as CASSARDTQYF.

The gene calls are TRBV6-1 and TRBJ2-1; possibly TRBD1 for D (5 bases). The CDR3 is 13 amino acids. Germline V gene lookup returns CDR1 MNHNS and CDR2 SASEGT. The V end lost 3 bases, the J end lost 5 bases, and 8 bases lay between the germline ends. CDR3 DNA: TGTGCCAGCAGTGATGCAGGGCACAATGAGCAGTTCTTC. Amino acids: CASSDAGHNEQFF.

The chain joins TRBV5-1 to TRBJ1-3, with D perhaps TRBD1 (5 bases). CDR3 length: 18 amino acids. Germline loops: CDR1 SGHRS, CDR2 YFSETQ. Trimming removed 1 base at V and 2 bases at J, with 19 bases between. CDR3 coding DNA: TGCGCCAGCAGCTTGAACCCCACACAGGTGTTCGCTGGAAACACCATATATTTT. It yields the protein CASSLNPTQVFAGNTIYF.

The V gene is TRBV30, the J gene TRBJ2-7; TRBD2 matches at 11 bases. This CDR3 has 14 amino acids. The germline gives CDR1 GTSNPN, CDR2 SVGIG (reference sequence). Trimming at V came to 7 bases and at J to 3 bases, leaving 8 bases not matched to a gene. The CDR3 DNA is TGTGCCTCTTCGAAAGGGACTAGCGGCTACGAGCAGTACTTC. Translation gives CASSKGTSGYEQYF.

The chain couples TRBV2 to TRBJ2-7; D is unresolved. The CDR3 is made up of 14 amino acids. Between the trimmed V and J ends, which lost 8 bases and 1 base, there was a span of 15 bases. CDR1 is SNHLY, CDR2 FYNNEI, per germline. Here the CDR3 reads CASEVSYTSYEQYF. The CDR3 DNA reads TGTGCCAGCGAAGTAAGTTATACTTCCTACGAGCAGTACTTC.

The chain links TRBV6-5 to TRBJ2-7, with D perhaps TRBD2 (6 bases). This CDR3 spans 14 amino acids. The germline V gene has CDR1 MNHEY and CDR2 SVGAGI. The V gene lost 7 bases and the J gene lost 4 bases, with 17 bases spanning the gap. DNA for the CDR3: TGTGCCAGCACCAAACGGGAGACAGATTACGAGCAGTACTTC. Translation gives CASTKRETDYEQYF.

The V and J genes are TRBV25-1 and TRBJ2-5, with unresolved D. Trimming removed 8 bases at V and 5 bases at J, with 9 bases between. Germline CDR1 reads MGHDK; CDR2 reads SYGVNS. This CDR3 has 11 residues. In DNA, the CDR3 is TGTGCCAGCTCCCCCAGGGAGACCCAGTACTTC. This encodes CASSPRETQYF.

The chain uses TRBV20-1 and TRBJ1-2; possibly TRBD1 for D (6 bases). CDR1 and CDR2 (germline): DFQATT, SNEGSKA (reference sequence). Trimming pared 3 bases from V and 0 bases from J, leaving 14 bases between. The CDR3 length is 15 residues. The CDR3 sequence: CSASIQGSSNYGYTF. The CDR3 DNA reads as TGCAGTGCTAGTATACAGGGATCTTCTAACTATGGCTACACCTTC.

This chain connects TRBV9 to TRBJ1-1, with D perhaps matching TRBD1 (5 bases). CDR3 size: 15 residues. The V end was cut by 0 bases, the J end by 1 base, with 10 bases between. CDR1 is SGDLS and CDR2 is YYNGEE in the germline V gene. CDR3 sequence: CASSVATGGNTEAFF. In nucleotides, the CDR3 is TGTGCCAGCAGCGTAGCTACGGGGGGGAACACTGAAGCTTTCTTT. The full variable domain, completed using reference TRBV9 and TRBJ1-1, is DSGVTQTPKHLITATGQRVTLRCSPRSGDLSVYWYQQSLDQGLQFLIQYYNGEERAKGNILERFSAQQFPDLHSELNLSSLELGDSALYFCASSVATGGNTEAFFGQGTRLTVV.

The CDR3 loop reads CASRAGYSNQPQHF. CDR3 sequence (DNA): TGTGCCAGCAGAGCAGGTTATAGCAATCAGCCCCAGCATTTT. V usage is TRBV27 and J usage is TRBJ1-5, with unresolved D. Germline CDR1 and CDR2: MNHEY and SMNVEV (reference sequence). This CDR3 region has 14 residues. V lost 6 bases to trimming and J lost 0 bases, with 9 bases between them.

The J gene is TRBJ1-3, the V gene TRBV4-1; 12 bases match TRBD1. The CDR3 is made up of 15 amino acids. Losses at the gene ends were 1 base for V and 11 bases for J; bases not matched to a gene: 6. Germline V gene lookup returns CDR1 MGHRA and CDR2 YSYEKL. The CDR3 region has the DNA TGCGCCAGCAGCCAAGCCGGGACAGGGGGCATCTCCATATATTTT. Residues: CASSQAGTGGISIYF.

The rearrangement uses TRBV30 and TRBJ1-5; TRBD1 matches at 7 bases. The ends lost 1 base at V and 6 bases at J; junction bases unmatched: 3. The germline V gene encodes CDR1 GTSNPN and CDR2 SVGIG (reference sequence). CDR3 length: 13 amino acids. This CDR3 is CAWSGTGVQPQHF. The CDR3 bases are TGTGCCTGGAGTGGAACAGGGGTTCAGCCCCAGCATTTT.

V gene TRBV14 combines with J gene TRBJ1-2; 9 nucleotides line up with TRBD1. The CDR3 has 14 amino acids. V trimming: 6 bases; J trimming: 7 bases; junction bases outside the gene matches: 9. Germline V lookup: CDR1 SGHDN, CDR2 FVKESK. Written as DNA, the CDR3 is TGTGCCAGCAGGCGTGAACAGGGGGCTTCTGGCTACACCTTC. Its translation: CASRREQGASGYTF. The complete variable domain, with remaining parts taken from reference TRBV14 and TRBJ1-2, reads EAGVTQFPSHSVIEKGQTVTLRCDPISGHDNLYWYRRVMGKEIKFLLHFVKESKQDESGMPNNRFLAERTGGTYSTLKVQPAELEDSGVYFCASRREQGASGYTFGSGTRLTVV.

This chain uses TRBV7-2 with TRBJ2-5; D uncertain. CDR1 is SGHTA and CDR2 is FQGNSA in the germline V gene. The CDR3 covers 13 residues. V gave up 5 bases and J gave up 2 bases, with 9 bases separating them. This CDR3 is CASSQRLQETQYF. Here the CDR3 DNA reads TGTGCCAGCAGCCAAAGACTTCAAGAGACCCAGTACTTC.

This chain joins TRBV11-2 and TRBJ1-2, with 9 bases aligning to TRBD1. Germline V gene data show CDR1 as SGHAT and CDR2 as FQNNGV. The CDR3 loop spans 13 amino acids. Losses at the gene ends were 11 bases for V and 3 bases for J; bases not matched to a gene: 7. The chain's CDR3 is CASRDRVDYGYTF. DNA for the CDR3: TGTGCCTCCCGGGACAGGGTAGACTATGGCTACACCTTC.

The chain links TRBV3-1 (or the pseudogene TRBV3-2) to TRBJ2-5, with TRBD2 identical over 8 bases. Germline lookup yields CDR1 LGHDT and CDR2 YNNKEL (reference sequence). The length of the CDR3 is 15 residues. V trimming: 1 base; J trimming: 6 bases; junction bases outside the gene matches: 7. The CDR3 DNA reads TGTGCCAGCAGCCAAGGTGGCGGGGGGTACAAGACCCAGTACTTC. Protein product: CASSQGGGGYKTQYF.

The chain employs TRBV27 and TRBJ1-6; 7 bases fit TRBD1. CDR1 and CDR2 (germline): MNHEY, SMNVEV (reference sequence). The CDR3 runs to 15 residues. With 7 bases clipped from V and 1 base from J, the junction kept 4 bases outside the gene matches. CDR3 DNA sequence: TGTGCCAGCATTGAGACAGGGTCCTATAATTCACCCCTCCACTTT. As protein: CASIETGSYNSPLHF.

This clone came up a few times. The CDR3: CASTPTYRGQIDTQYF. As DNA, the CDR3 is TGTGCCAGCACCCCGACTTACAGGGGGCAGATAGATACGCAGTATTTT. This chain connects TRBV11-2 to TRBJ2-3; the match to TRBD1 covers 9 bases. The CDR3 is 16 residues long. With V trimmed by 7 bases and J by 5 bases, 13 bases remained unmatched. CDR1 is SGHAT and CDR2 is FQNNGV in the germline V gene.